The rows below give T cell receptor beta chains drawn from one sample of a study of blood T cell repertoires in COVID-19. Sequencing used immunoSEQ multiplex PCR; TCRdb keeps in-frame clones, though not all of them. This sample has 150,000 to 250,000 clones; approximately 82% occur once, and the top ten carry about 6.9%. Sequencing was performed on peripheral blood. These receptors were taken from a human donor with acute or convalescent COVID-19. The donor label of this sample is uncertain. Both conserved end residues are part of each CDR3.

v_gene,CDR3aa
TRBV7-9,CASSLGSRGTDTQYF
TRBV6-1,CASSEGAGAQAEAFF
TRBV25-1,CASSEFGRTSEADTQYF
TRBV27,CASSLYSGVTNEKLFF
TRBV28,CASSLPSRTGGVGYTF
TRBV6-7,CASSYEREVRGYEQFF
TRBV2,CASVLQGALWTEAFF
TRBV19,CASSDTGGNSPLHF
TRBV24-1,CATSPLAGGRHTAFF
TRBV11-1,CASSLSGGSYEQYF
TRBV28,CASSLPGVGADTQYF
TRBV19,CASSHSGRAMDTQYF
TRBV11-2,CASSLERAAHNEQFF
TRBV5-1,CASSSGQSNTGELFF
TRBV11-2,CASSLEGGKAYNEQFF
TRBV18,CASSPSENTEAFF
TRBV28,CASSFPRGGNQPQHF
TRBV6-2/TRBV6-3,CASSRTGSYEQYF
TRBV12-3/TRBV12-4,CASSKDTYEQYF
TRBV5-8,CASSFPPGQRNEKLFF
TRBV5-4,CASSLASGSYNEQFF
TRBV10-3,CAISRGSNTEAFF
TRBV25-1,CASSVPSTDTQYF
TRBV6-6,CASSLRDRASGANVLTF
TRBV7-3,CASSPGNRVLGELFF
TRBV2,CASSRTSGFAYEQYF
TRBV19,CASSIDRDREAFF
TRBV30,CAWSPGNYGYTF
TRBV7-9,CASSLVQGTNYGYTF
TRBV12-3/TRBV12-4,CASSPGQPYGYTF
TRBV3-1/TRBV3-2,CASSHGDIQYF
TRBV3-1/TRBV3-2,CASSQEASGYNEQFF
TRBV25-1,CASRGGRRAEAFF
TRBV6-1,CASSETWTSGTYEQYF
TRBV10-1,CASSEIRLHYLYNEQFF